This T cell receptor beta chain emerged from a study of T cell responses to AZD1222 COVID-19 vaccine. Method: immunoSEQ multiplex PCR; TCRdb's copy keeps in-frame clones and lacks some. The sample has around 100,000 clones; roughly nine tenths are singletons. Trimming took 9 bases from V and 2 from J, leaving 11 bases between them. The CDR3 totals 13 residues. The germline V gene encodes CDR1 KGHDR and CDR2 SFDVKD. Sequencing was performed on peripheral blood, taken on day 0 of AZD1222 vaccination. The chain combines TRBV24-1 with TRBJ2-3; D may match TRBD1 or TRBD2 (6 bases each). The source of this sequence is an adult in good health. CDR3: CATRGPSTDTQYF. DNA for the CDR3: TGTGCCACCCGGGGGCCCTCCACAGATACGCAGTATTTT.